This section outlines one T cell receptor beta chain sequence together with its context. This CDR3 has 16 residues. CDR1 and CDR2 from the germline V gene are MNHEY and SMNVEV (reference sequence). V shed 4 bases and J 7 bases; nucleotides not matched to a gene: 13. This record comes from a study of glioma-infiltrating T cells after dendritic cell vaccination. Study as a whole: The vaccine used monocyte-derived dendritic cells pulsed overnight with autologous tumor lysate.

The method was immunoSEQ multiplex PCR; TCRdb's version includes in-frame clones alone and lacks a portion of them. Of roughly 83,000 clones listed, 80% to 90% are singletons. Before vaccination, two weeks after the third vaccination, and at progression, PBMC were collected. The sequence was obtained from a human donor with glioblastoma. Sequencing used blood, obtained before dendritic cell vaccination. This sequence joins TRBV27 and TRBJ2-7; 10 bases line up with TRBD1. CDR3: CASSSGTGAYGWEQYF. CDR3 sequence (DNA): TGTGCCAGCAGTTCCGGGACAGGGGCGTATGGTTGGGAGCAGTACTTC.